Shown below are 32 T cell receptor beta chains from a single sample sequenced in a study of beta chain features in type 1 diabetes. What was sequenced were expressed TCRB transcripts, since all of the isolated RNA had been reverse transcribed. Produced via immunoSEQ multiplex PCR; TCRdb's table is partial and in-frame only. The data show a few hundred thousand clones, 9.6% seen once. Sequences were obtained from naive CD4+ T cells from blood. Receptors were obtained from a woman under 30 in good health.

This chain links TRBV19 with TRBJ2-1, with 9 bases lining up with TRBD2. CDR3 length equals 14 residues. The V gene end was trimmed by 6 bases and the J gene end by 6 bases; junction bases not matched to a gene: 6. Germline V lookup: CDR1 LNHDA, CDR2 SQIVND (reference sequence). DNA for the CDR3: TGTGCCAGTAGGCCGGGACTAGCTCCCAATGAGCAGTTCTTC. As protein: CASRPGLAPNEQFF.

CDR3 DNA sequence: TGTGCCTGGAGTGTACGAAGGGGTTCTAATGAAAAACTGTTTTTT. As protein: CAWSVRRGSNEKLFF. The V and J genes are TRBV30 and TRBJ1-4; D perhaps matches TRBD1 (5 bases). Trimming took 0 bases from V and 3 from J, leaving 11 bases between them. The CDR3 is 15 residues long. Germline CDR1 GTSNPN, CDR2 SVGIG (reference sequence).

V usage is TRBV7-3 and J usage is TRBJ2-4, with a weak D call TRBD1 (5 bases). This CDR3 is built from 13 residues. Trimming left V 2 bases short and J 4 bases short, with 6 bases between. Germline CDR1 and CDR2: SGHTA and FQGTGA. The CDR3 here is CASSLDRKNIQYF. The CDR3 DNA follows: TGTGCCAGCAGCTTAGACAGAAAAAACATTCAGTACTTC.

The rearrangement uses TRBV6-5 and TRBJ1-1; 8 positions match TRBD1. V was pared by 6 bases and J by 5 bases, with 5 bases of the junction left unmatched. This CDR3 is 13 amino acids long. Germline V CDR1 and CDR2: MNHEY, SVGAGI. The CDR3 coding sequence is TGTGCCAGCAGGGACAGGGAGAGGACTGAAGCTTTCTTT. This sequence encodes CASRDRERTEAFF.

This clone was detected a few times. This chain uses TRBV7-2 with TRBJ1-5; D not resolved. The CDR3 length is 12 residues. Trimming shortened V by 1 base and J by 6 bases, and 4 bases separated the two germline ends. CDR1 is SGHTA, CDR2 FQGNSA, per germline. For the CDR3, the DNA is TGTGCCAGCAGCTTAGATCTTCAGCCCCAGCATTTT. Translated, it gives CASSLDLQPQHF.

This clone was counted only a few times. The chain links TRBV4-1 to TRBJ1-4; 9 nucleotides match TRBD1. V dropped 1 base and J dropped 4; count of bases not matched to a gene: 4. Germline V CDR1 and CDR2: MGHRA, YSYEKL. The CDR3 consists of 16 residues. For the CDR3, the DNA is TGCGCCAGCAGCCAAGGGGACAGGGCGAATAATGAAAAACTGTTTTTT. Protein: CASSQGDRANNEKLFF.

The chain couples TRBV7-3 to TRBJ2-5; 9 bases map to TRBD1. The CDR3 spans 16 residues. Germline V gene lookup returns CDR1 SGHTA and CDR2 FQGTGA. J was trimmed by 5 bases and V by 5 bases; bases with no gene match: 12. The CDR3 nucleotides read TGTGCCAGCAGCGAACTACCGGGACAGGGCTGGGAGACCCAGTACTTC. This codes for CASSELPGQGWETQYF.

J is TRBJ2-5 and V is TRBV19, with 15 bases matching TRBD2. V lost 3 bases to trimming and J lost 5 bases; unmatched junction nucleotides: 1. Germline values: CDR1 LNHDA, CDR2 SQIVND (reference sequence). The CDR3 is 15 amino acids. The CDR3 protein is CASSMGLAGGETQYF. CDR3 DNA sequence: TGTGCCAGTAGTATGGGACTAGCGGGAGGTGAGACCCAGTACTTC.

The chain uses TRBV10-3 and TRBJ1-4, with D unresolved. Germline V lookup: CDR1 ENHRY, CDR2 SYGVKD. The CDR3 is 14 residues long. With 6 bases removed from V and 8 bases from J, the gap between germline ends came to 16 bases. Here the CDR3 reads CAISQKGVGEKLFF. Here the CDR3 DNA reads TGTGCCATCAGCCAGAAGGGAGTGGGGGAAAAACTGTTTTTT.

This clone was found many times. This chain joins TRBV2 and TRBJ2-3, with D uncertain. The germline V gene has CDR1 SNHLY and CDR2 FYNNEI. The CDR3 loop spans 12 amino acids. The V gene lost 6 bases and the J gene lost 3 bases, with 7 bases spanning the gap. The CDR3 is CASSYRTDTQYF. Written as DNA, the CDR3 is TGTGCCAGCAGCTATCGAACAGATACGCAGTATTTT.

This clone was seen a handful of times. The J gene is TRBJ2-7, the V gene TRBV6-1, with 10 bases matching TRBD1. The CDR3 is 16 residues long. V was pared by 2 bases and J by 2 bases, with 6 bases of the junction left unmatched. Germline CDR1 and CDR2: MNHNS and SASEGT. The CDR3 DNA reads as TGTGCCAGCAGTGAATACTGGACAGGGGGGGCCTACGAGCAGTACTTC. It is translated as CASSEYWTGGAYEQYF.

This clone was counted a few times. The CDR3 DNA is TGTGCCAGCGGGACAGGGGGGATTAACACTGAAGCTTTCTTT. This translates into CASGTGGINTEAFF. J is TRBJ1-1 and V is TRBV9; 11 bases fit TRBD1. The CDR3 is made up of 14 amino acids. Germline trimming cut 7 bases from V and 2 bases from J; bases unmatched to any gene: 4. In germline, CDR1 is SGDLS, CDR2 YYNGEE.

This clone has a handful of counts. CDR3 DNA sequence: TGCGCCAGCAGCAGAGACGGTATACTAGCGGGGGTTGTCGATACGCAGTATTTT. The encoded protein is CASSRDGILAGVVDTQYF. The V call is TRBV5-1, the J call TRBJ2-3; TRBD2 matches 11 bases. Germline V gene lookup returns CDR1 SGHRS and CDR2 YFSETQ. J was trimmed by 6 bases and V by 4 bases; bases with no gene match: 16. CDR3 length equals 18 residues.

This clone has just a few counts. This chain joins TRBV11-2 and TRBJ2-5, with D possibly being TRBD2 (5 bases). Between the trimmed V and J ends, which lost 5 bases and 3 bases, there was a span of 13 bases. Germline-derived CDR1 and CDR2 are SGHAT and FQNNGV. The CDR3 runs to 14 residues. CDR3 bases: TGTGCCAGCAGCATATGGACTGATGAAGAGACCCAGTACTTC. This codes for CASSIWTDEETQYF. Full variable domain (remainder filled in from reference TRBV11-2 and TRBJ2-5): EAGVAQSPRYKIIEKRQSVAFWCNPISGHATLYWYQQILGQGPKLLIQFQNNGVVDDSQLPKDRFSAERLKGVDSTLKIQPAKLEDSAVYLCASSIWTDEETQYFGPGTRLLVL.

This clone appeared a few times. The chain uses TRBV30 and TRBJ2-7, with D possibly being TRBD1 (5 bases). With 0 bases removed from V and 0 bases from J, the gap between germline ends came to 9 bases. The CDR3 extends over 14 amino acids. Germline V gene data show CDR1 as GTSNPN and CDR2 as SVGIG (reference sequence). Here the CDR3 reads CAWSVHRSSYEQYF. The CDR3 region has the DNA TGTGCCTGGAGTGTACACAGGAGCTCCTACGAGCAGTACTTC. The whole variable domain, remainder taken from reference TRBV30 and TRBJ2-7, is SQTIHQWPATLVQPVGSPLSLECTVEGTSNPNLYWYRQAAGRGLQLLFYSVGIGQISSEVPQNLSASRPQDRQFILSSKKLLLSDSGFYLCAWSVHRSSYEQYFGPGTRLTVT.

The chain uses TRBV30 and TRBJ2-7; 8 nucleotides match TRBD2. Germline assignment: CDR1 GTSNPN and CDR2 SVGIG (reference sequence). This CDR3 region has 15 residues. Germline trimming cut 4 bases from V and 0 bases from J; bases unmatched to any gene: 8. CDR3 nucleotides: TGTGCCTGGACCCTGAAGCGGGGGAGCTCCTACGAGCAGTACTTC. This codes for CAWTLKRGSSYEQYF.

This chain joins TRBV2 and TRBJ1-5; no clear D gene. With 7 bases removed from V and 6 bases from J, the gap between germline ends came to 13 bases. The CDR3 contains 13 residues. Germline assignment: CDR1 SNHLY and CDR2 FYNNEI. In DNA, the CDR3 is TGTGCCAGCACTATAAAAGGAGGTCAGCCCCAGCATTTT. Translated: CASTIKGGQPQHF.

This clone has just a few counts. The rearrangement uses TRBV11-1 and TRBJ2-7; possible D gene TRBD2, 7 bases. CDR3 size: 14 residues. The germline V gene has CDR1 SGHAT and CDR2 FQDESV (reference sequence). V lost 5 bases and J lost 3, with 14 bases in between. CDR3 in amino acids: CASSPLGGRYEQYF. The CDR3 DNA sequence: TGTGCCAGCAGCCCATTGGGGGGGCGCTACGAGCAGTACTTC.

Only a few counts were recorded for this clone. This chain connects TRBV14 to TRBJ1-1, with 8 bases lining up with TRBD1. V was clipped by 0 bases and J by 8 bases; unmatched bases: 5. CDR1 is SGHDN, CDR2 FVKESK, per germline. CDR3 size: 14 residues. CDR3 sequence reads: CASSQDLRQGEAFF. CDR3 DNA: TGTGCCAGCAGCCAAGACCTCCGACAGGGGGAAGCTTTCTTT.

This clone has only a few counts. The gene calls are TRBV6-1 and TRBJ2-3, with D perhaps matching TRBD2 (5 bases). V lost 3 bases to trimming and J lost 6 bases, with 10 bases between them. In germline, CDR1 is MNHNS, CDR2 SASEGT. The CDR3 covers 13 residues. The CDR3 here is CASSDGGWDTQYF. In DNA, the CDR3 is TGTGCCAGCAGTGATGGAGGATGGGATACGCAGTATTTT.

The V gene is TRBV5-1, the J gene TRBJ2-3; 8 bases are a match to TRBD2. Germline trimming cut 6 bases from V and 0 bases from J; bases unmatched to any gene: 9. CDR1 is SGHRS, CDR2 YFSETQ, per germline. This CDR3 has 16 residues. The CDR3 loop is CASTSPGLESTDTQYF. The CDR3 DNA is TGCGCCAGCACCTCGCCGGGACTAGAGAGCACAGATACGCAGTATTTT.

This clone was detected only a few times. This chain joins TRBV5-1 and TRBJ1-1, with D hard to call. CDR1 and CDR2 from the germline V gene are SGHRS and YFSETQ. Trimming removed 5 bases from V and 5 bases from J, with 16 bases in between. CDR3 length equals 14 residues. CDR3 amino acids: CASSLQTANTEAFF. In DNA form, the CDR3 reads TGCGCCAGCAGTCTCCAGACTGCAAATACTGAAGCTTTCTTT.

V usage is TRBV2 and J usage is TRBJ1-5, with 10 bases aligning to TRBD1. The CDR3 loop spans 13 amino acids. Losses at the gene ends were 6 bases for V and 7 bases for J; bases not matched to a gene: 3. Germline CDR1 and CDR2: SNHLY and FYNNEI. The CDR3 DNA reads as TGTGCCAGCAGGACAGGGGGCAGACAGCCCCAGCATTTT. Translated, it gives CASRTGGRQPQHF.

The V and J genes are TRBV5-4 and TRBJ2-5; 9 nucleotides match TRBD2. This CDR3 region has 15 residues. The J segment lost 1 base and the V segment lost 6 bases, leaving 7 bases of the junction unmatched. Germline CDR1 is SGHNT and CDR2 is YYREEE (reference sequence). CDR3 loop: CASTIAGAAQETQYF. DNA for the CDR3: TGTGCCAGCACCATAGCGGGAGCGGCCCAAGAGACCCAGTACTTC. Together with reference TRBV5-4 and TRBJ2-5, the CDR3 gives the full variable domain: ETGVTQSPTHLIKTRGQQVTLRCSSQSGHNTVSWYQQALGQGPQFIFQYYREEENGRGNFPPRFSGLQFPNYSSELNVNALELDDSALYLCASTIAGAAQETQYFGPGTRLLVL.

V and J are TRBV14 and TRBJ2-1; D remains unclear. Trimming took off 0 bases at V and 6 bases at J, with 12 bases between the two ends. The CDR3 sequence is 15 residues long. The germline V gene encodes CDR1 SGHDN and CDR2 FVKESK. This CDR3 is CASSQDPRLSNEQFF. The CDR3 DNA reads as TGTGCCAGCAGCCAAGATCCACGACTCAGCAATGAGCAGTTCTTC. Together with reference TRBV14 and TRBJ2-1, the CDR3 gives the full variable domain: EAGVTQFPSHSVIEKGQTVTLRCDPISGHDNLYWYRRVMGKEIKFLLHFVKESKQDESGMPNNRFLAERTGGTYSTLKVQPAELEDSGVYFCASSQDPRLSNEQFFGPGTRLTVL.

The genes are TRBV4-1 and TRBJ1-2; TRBD1 is a possible D gene (6 bases). Germline V gives CDR1 MGHRA, CDR2 YSYEKL. This CDR3 is built from 18 residues. The V gene lost 0 bases and the J gene lost 4 bases, with 21 bases spanning the gap. CDR3 in DNA: TGCGCCAGCAGCCAAGACATTGGGGTGGGCAGGGGCGGCTATGGCTACACCTTC. It translates to CASSQDIGVGRGGYGYTF.

This clone has only a few counts. The genes are TRBV7-2 and TRBJ2-3; D is perhaps TRBD1 (5 bases). This CDR3 has 14 amino acids. V was shortened by 7 bases and J by 7 bases, with 18 bases between the two germline ends. Germline loops: CDR1 SGHTA, CDR2 FQGNSA. The CDR3 DNA is TGTGCCAGCACTCGACAGAGGCTTGTTTATACGCAGTATTTT. Its translation is CASTRQRLVYTQYF. Full variable domain (remainder filled in from reference TRBV7-2 and TRBJ2-3): GAGVSQSPSNKVTEKGKDVELRCDPISGHTALYWYRQSLGQGLEFLIYFQGNSAPDKSGLPSDRFSAERTGGSVSTLTIQRTQQEDSAVYLCASTRQRLVYTQYFGPGTRLTVL.

A few counts support this clone. The chain employs TRBV15 and TRBJ1-6; 7 positions agree with TRBD1. From germline, CDR1 is LNHNV and CDR2 YYDKDF (reference sequence). The CDR3 contains 15 residues. With 5 bases clipped from V and 14 bases from J, the junction kept 15 bases outside the gene matches. This CDR3 is CATSPRDRDLGALHF. CDR3 in DNA: TGTGCCACCAGCCCCCGGGACAGAGACTTGGGGGCCCTCCACTTT.

This clone was counted between two and nine times. The chain is built from TRBV25-1 and TRBJ2-7, with D hard to call. Per germline, CDR1 MGHDK and CDR2 SYGVNS. CDR3 size: 14 residues. Trimming took off 2 bases at V and 2 bases at J, with 10 bases between the two ends. CDR3 region: CASSEAGQTYEQYF. CDR3 nucleotide sequence: TGTGCCAGCAGTGAAGCTGGGCAGACCTACGAGCAGTACTTC.

This clone was found a few times. V is TRBV7-2 and J is TRBJ2-2; tentative D call: TRBD1 (6 bases). The CDR3 covers 16 residues. V was trimmed by 6 bases and J by 1 base, leaving 15 bases between them. Germline CDR1 is SGHTA and CDR2 is FQGNSA. The CDR3, as DNA: TGTGCCAGCAGTTACACGGGACACGTGAACACCGGGGAGCTGTTTTTT. Translating gives CASSYTGHVNTGELFF.

This clone was seen only a few times. The CDR3 nucleotides read TGCGCCAGCAGTCCGCGACAGGCGGTCTCCTACGAGCAGTACTTC. Translating it yields CASSPRQAVSYEQYF. The rearrangement uses TRBV10-1 and TRBJ2-7, with D perhaps TRBD1 (6 bases). V was pared by 5 bases and J by 0 bases, with 14 bases between. The CDR3 is 15 residues long. Germline V gene lookup returns CDR1 WNHNN and CDR2 SYGVQD (reference sequence).

This clone was detected a few times. The chain joins TRBV27 to TRBJ2-4, with D perhaps TRBD2 (6 bases). This CDR3 comprises 18 residues. Germline V gene lookup returns CDR1 MNHEY and CDR2 SMNVEV (reference sequence). V was cut by 3 bases and J by 5 bases, with 23 bases left in between. The DNA for the CDR3 is TGTGCCAGCAGTTTGAGATGGGTAGCGGAAGCTCGGGAAAACATTCAGTACTTC. Protein product: CASSLRWVAEARENIQYF.